Following are 3 T cell receptor beta chains from one sample sequenced in a study of blood T cell repertoires in COVID-19. Assay: immunoSEQ multiplex PCR; the TCRdb copy retains only in-frame clones and omits some. The sample has some 40,000 clones; approximately 83% are singletons. Sequenced sample: peripheral blood. These receptors all stem from a man aged 35 to 55 with active COVID-19.

The V and J genes are TRBV5-4 and TRBJ1-3; D may be TRBD1 (6 bases). Germline V gene lookup returns CDR1 SGHNT and CDR2 YYREEE (reference sequence). V lost 2 bases and J lost 3, with 15 bases in between. The CDR3 is 16 residues long. This CDR3 reads CASSFTLQGFGNTIYF. The CDR3 DNA follows: TGTGCCAGCAGCTTCACGCTCCAGGGGTTTGGAAACACCATATATTTT.

The genes are TRBV7-2 and TRBJ1-2; TRBD1 might be the D (6 bases). With 2 bases removed from V and 6 bases from J, the gap between germline ends came to 10 bases. Per germline, CDR1 SGHTA and CDR2 FQGNSA. The CDR3 runs 13 residues. CDR3 DNA sequence: TGTGCCAGCAGCTTAAGAGGGGGAAATGGCTACACCTTC. It specifies CASSLRGGNGYTF.

The CDR3 loop is CASSRMAITSYEQYF. The CDR3 region has the DNA TGTGCCAGCAGCCGAATGGCCATTACCTCGTACGAGCAGTACTTC. The chain joins TRBV27 to TRBJ2-7; D is undetermined. Germline V gene data show CDR1 as MNHEY and CDR2 as SMNVEV (reference sequence). V lost 6 bases to trimming and J lost 4 bases, with 19 bases between them. This CDR3 contains 15 residues.